The T cell receptor (beta chain) under discussion was sequenced for a study of regulatory T cells in long-lasting Graves disease. Study-level points and caveats: TRBV28, TRBJ1-2 and TRBJ2-5 were favored in persistent disease.

Time point given: newly diagnosed GD, antithyroid drugs for less than 3 months. Extracted RNA from PBMCs served as the source of the TCR library. This clonotype was observed at least ten times. As yet, its antigen is unknown. Combining iRepertoire HTBI primers with Arm-PCR of CDR3 regions, the authors built TCR beta libraries. TCRdb re-called the multiplex PCR reads with MiXCR, one entry per CDR3 protein. The sample includes 350,000 to 550,000 distinct CDR3 sequences, around 17% of them seen just once. The CDR3 is 15 residues long. Germline assignment: CDR1 SEHNR and CDR2 FQNEAQ (reference sequence). V gave up 1 base and J gave up 8 bases; unmatched junction bases: 7. A further study also used this sample, focusing on T cells in Graves' hyperthyroidism and ophthalmopathy.

The sequencing here drew on peripheral blood mononuclear cells (PBMCs), taken at new diagnosis, from a patient treated with antithyroid drugs. This chain uses TRBV7-9 with TRBJ2-1, with 8 bases that match TRBD2. This receptor was taken from a woman under 30 with Graves disease. The CDR3 spells CASSLVRGGKDEQFF. For the CDR3, the DNA is TGTGCCAGCAGCTTAGTCCGGGGGGGGAAGGATGAGCAGTTCTTC.